This T cell receptor (beta chain) was captured by sequencing in a study of blood T cell repertoires in COVID-19. Study background: The analysed material was cDNA or gDNA that came from T cells, B-cell-depleted T cells, or PBMCs.

Trimming at V came to 3 bases and at J to 3 bases, leaving 5 bases not matched to a gene. Germline V gene sequence: CDR1 WNHNN, CDR2 SYGVQD (reference sequence). The CDR3 runs to 17 residues. The assay was immunoSEQ multiplex PCR, and TCRdb's table has in-frame clones only and misses some. Here the sample spans some 72,000 clones, 86% being singletons. This receptor was taken from a man aged 45 to 65 with active or convalescent COVID-19. V is TRBV10-1 and J is TRBJ2-3; 14 bases align to TRBD2. The sample taken for sequencing was peripheral blood. The CDR3 DNA reads TGCGCCAGCAGTGACCAGGGACTAGCGGGGGCGACAGATACGCAGTATTTT. Translating gives CASSDQGLAGATDTQYF.